This TCR beta chain emerged from a study of circulating tumor DNA in untreated peripheral T-cell lymphoma (dated by TCRdb to the early 2020s). What the study reported, not specific to this receptor: Tumor-specific clonotypes were found in around four fifths of patients, coming from 86% of baseline tissues and approximately 67% of baseline serum samples.

Library creation used the immunoSEQ multiplex PCR assay. TCRdb limited this immuneACCESS table to in-frame rearrangements with V and J called. A share of clones is missing; checked studies link under half to unresolved V genes, and the rest is unexplained. For this sample there are roughly 9,000 clones; nearly 85% appear just once. The top ten clones comprise about 2% of the sample. V was cut back by 3 bases and J by 0 bases, leaving a gap of 17 bases between them. Sequences MGHRA (CDR1) and YSYEKL (CDR2) are obtained from the germline V gene. The CDR3 has 18 amino acids, counting the end cysteine and phenylalanine. Just CDR3 DNA is preserved here, 54 bases in frame from base 1. To find tumor-specific TCR clonotypes, researchers sequenced baseline tumor tissue that had been collected prior to treatment. In a trial, the study monitored patients with peripheral T-cell lymphoma who were getting frontline treatment by applying next-generation sequencing to their T-cell receptor sequences.

Notes on this clone: The target of this receptor is not known. The record has no base qualities; no much larger clone is one base away.

The sequencing input was tumor tissue. The V and J segments used are TRBV4-1 and TRBJ2-2; the D segment may tentatively be TRBD1 or TRBD2, each giving 7 matched bases. The TCR comes from a human donor with peripheral T-cell lymphoma. The DNA is TGCGCCAGCAGCCAGCCAGGGGGAGGGGCTACGAACACCGGGGAGCTGTTTTTT. It translates to CASSQPGGGATNTGELFF.